These T cell receptor beta chains were read from a single sample in a study of blood T cell repertoires in COVID-19. Clones were read by immunoSEQ multiplex PCR, and TCRdb kept only the in-frame ones, dropping some. The sample lists roughly 400,000 clones, approximately 86% occurring once. Material: PBMCs or T cells enriched from blood (not recorded which). These receptor sequences come from a woman aged 40 to 50 with acute COVID-19. CDR3s include the opening cysteine and the closing phenylalanine or tryptophan. Fields, in order: D gene, clone size, J gene, V gene, CDR3 DNA, CDR3 protein. The D gene is left open where the match is weak. Not every row has a clone size; where given, it reads once, few, many or a size class.

>NA|NA|TRBJ2-3|TRBV18
TGTGCCAGCTCACCTCCTAACACAGATACGCAGTATTTT
CASSPPNTDTQYF
>NA|NA|TRBJ1-1|TRBV6-5
TGTGCCAGCAGTTACGGCCTGGACACTGAAGCTTTCTTT
CASSYGLDTEAFF
>NA|NA|TRBJ1-5|TRBV15
TGTGCCACCACTCCGGACAGACCCGGGAATCAGCCCCAGCATTTT
CATTPDRPGNQPQHF
>NA|NA|TRBJ1-2|TRBV11-2
TGTGCCAGCAGCTTCGGACACCGGGGCTACACCTTC
CASSFGHRGYTF
>NA|once|TRBJ1-4|TRBV9
TGTGCCAGCAGTTCAGCCCCCGGGATGGGGGAAAAACTGTTTTTT
CASSSAPGMGEKLFF
>NA|NA|TRBJ2-3|TRBV15
TGTGCCACCAGCAGAAACAGTGTATGGGATACGCAGTATTTT
CATSRNSVWDTQYF
>NA|NA|TRBJ2-2|TRBV6-5
TGTGCCAGCAAGATAAACCAGGGTATCGCCGGGGAGCTGTTTTTT
CASKINQGIAGELFF
>NA|NA|TRBJ1-4|TRBV5-8
TGTGCCAGCAGCTTAGGACAGCCGAATGAAAAACTGTTTTTT
CASSLGQPNEKLFF
>NA|NA|TRBJ1-1|TRBV5-1
TGCGCCAGCAGCTTGTCGCAGGGGAGCACTGAAGCTTTCTTT
CASSLSQGSTEAFF
>NA|NA|TRBJ2-2|TRBV5-1
TGCGCCAGCAGCTACCGACAGTCGAACACCGGGGAGCTGTTTTTT
CASSYRQSNTGELFF
>NA|few|TRBJ1-6|TRBV20-1
TGCAGTGCTAGTATCAGGGGTAATTCACCCCTCCACTTT
CSASIRGNSPLHF
>TRBD2|NA|TRBJ2-1|TRBV2
TGTGCCAGCAACCCGGGACTAGCGTTTCCTAATGAGCAGTTCTTC
CASNPGLAFPNEQFF
>TRBD1|NA|TRBJ2-7|TRBV19
TGTGCCAGTAGGCTTGGGACAGGGGCCTCCTACGAGCAGTACTTC
CASRLGTGASYEQYF
>TRBD1|NA|TRBJ1-1|TRBV19
TGTGCCAGTAGTACGGGACAGGGGAACACTGAAGCTTTCTTT
CASSTGQGNTEAFF
>NA|NA|TRBJ2-2|TRBV30
TGTGCCTGGAGTCCCACAGGTTCCGGGGAGCTGTTTTTT
CAWSPTGSGELFF
>NA|NA|TRBJ1-1|TRBV7-9
TGTGCCAGCAGCTTAGGGGGAGGGGCTTTCTTT
CASSLGGGAFF
>TRBD1|NA|TRBJ2-7|TRBV2
TGTGCCAGCAGACTCCGGGACAGTCCCTCCTACGAGCAGTACTTC
CASRLRDSPSYEQYF
>TRBD1|NA|TRBJ1-2|TRBV7-8
TGTGCCAGCAGCCCAAGGACAGGAGCCAACTATGGCTACACCTTC
CASSPRTGANYGYTF
>NA|NA|TRBJ1-1|TRBV11-2
TGTGCCAGCAGCCTACAGGGTCGAACTGAAGCTTTCTTT
CASSLQGRTEAFF
>TRBD1|NA|TRBJ1-2|TRBV15
TGTGCCACCAGCATCAACAGGGGGTCTAACTATGGCTACACCTTC
CATSINRGSNYGYTF
>NA|NA|TRBJ2-5|TRBV18
TGTGCCAGCTCACAACTACAGGGTCCAGAGACCCAGTACTTC
CASSQLQGPETQYF
>NA|NA|TRBJ1-1|TRBV7-9
TGTGCCAGCAGCTTATTCTCCGCGGTGAACACTGAAGCTTTCTTT
CASSLFSAVNTEAFF
>NA|NA|TRBJ1-1|TRBV25-1
TGTGCCAGCAGTGAAAACAGGGCTACTGAAGCTTTCTTT
CASSENRATEAFF
>TRBD1|NA|TRBJ2-5|TRBV14
TGTGCCAGCAGCGAGGACAGGCGAGGGAAGACCCAGTACTTC
CASSEDRRGKTQYF
>TRBD1|many|TRBJ2-1|TRBV19
TGTGCCAGTCGAACGACAGGGAATTACAATGAGCAGTTCTTC
CASRTTGNYNEQFF
>NA|NA|TRBJ1-5|TRBV7-6
TGTGCCAGCAGCTTATTTTCGGCAGGAAATAGCAATCAGCCCCAGCATTTT
CASSLFSAGNSNQPQHF
>TRBD1|few|TRBJ1-4|TRBV25-1
TGTGCCAGCAGTGGAGACAGGGGTTATTATGAAAAACTGTTTTTT
CASSGDRGYYEKLFF
>NA|NA|TRBJ1-2|TRBV2
TGTGCCAGCAGTGCCCGGGTATCTTACTATGGCTACACCTTC
CASSARVSYYGYTF
>NA|NA|TRBJ2-7|TRBV30
TGTGCCTGGAGGGTGAGCCACGAGCAGTACTTC
CAWRVSHEQYF
>TRBD1|NA|TRBJ1-2|TRBV19
TGTGCCACACACAGGGGCTATGGCTACACCTTC
CATHRGYGYTF
>NA|NA|TRBJ2-7|TRBV5-4
TGTGCCAGCAGCAGGGGGGGGCAGGGAAGCAACGAGCAGTACTTC
CASSRGGQGSNEQYF
>NA|once|TRBJ2-5|TRBV5-1
TGCGCCAGCTCCTCAGCGGAGACCCAGTACTTC
CASSSAETQYF
>NA|NA|TRBJ1-6|TRBV7-6
TGTGCCAGCAGCTTAGAAGTGGATGGGAGATCACCCCTCCACTTT
CASSLEVDGRSPLHF
>TRBD1|NA|TRBJ1-2|TRBV2
TGTGCCAGCAGCGAGGGGGGACAGACCTATGGCTACACCTTC
CASSEGGQTYGYTF
>NA|NA|TRBJ1-2|TRBV2
TGTGCCAGCAGCACCGGAGAGTTCTACACCTTC
CASSTGEFYTF
>TRBD2|NA|TRBJ2-5|TRBV6-5
TGTGCCAGCAGTAGACTAGCGGGGGGGCCGGAGACCCAGTACTTC
CASSRLAGGPETQYF
>TRBD1|NA|TRBJ1-4|TRBV6-4
TGTGCCAGGTACAGGGGAGTAGCGGAAAAACTGTTTTTT
CARYRGVAEKLFF
>TRBD1|NA|TRBJ1-2|TRBV5-6
TGTGCCAGCAGCTTACCGGGACAGGGGTCAAGTGGCTACACCTTC
CASSLPGQGSSGYTF
>TRBD2|few|TRBJ2-7|TRBV5-4
TGTGCCAGCAGGACGGGACTAGCGGGGCTTGAGCAGTACTTC
CASRTGLAGLEQYF
>TRBD1|NA|TRBJ2-5|TRBV2
TGTGCCAGCAGCCAGGGGGCGGAGACCCAGTACTTC
CASSQGAETQYF
>TRBD2|NA|TRBJ2-5|TRBV5-4
TGTGCCAGCAGCTTGCCGCTAGCGGGGGGTGAGGAGACCCAGTACTTC
CASSLPLAGGEETQYF